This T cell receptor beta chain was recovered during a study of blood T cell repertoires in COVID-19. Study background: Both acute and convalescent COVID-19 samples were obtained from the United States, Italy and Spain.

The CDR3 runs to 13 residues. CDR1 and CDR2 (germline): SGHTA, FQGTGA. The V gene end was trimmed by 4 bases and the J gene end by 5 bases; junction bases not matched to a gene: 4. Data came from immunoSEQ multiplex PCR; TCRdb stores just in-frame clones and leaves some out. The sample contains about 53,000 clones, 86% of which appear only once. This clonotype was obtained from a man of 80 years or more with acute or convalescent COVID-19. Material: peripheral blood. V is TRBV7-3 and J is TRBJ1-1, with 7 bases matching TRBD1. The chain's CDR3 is CASSSGTETEAFF. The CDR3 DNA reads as TGTGCCAGCAGCTCCGGGACAGAGACTGAAGCTTTCTTT.